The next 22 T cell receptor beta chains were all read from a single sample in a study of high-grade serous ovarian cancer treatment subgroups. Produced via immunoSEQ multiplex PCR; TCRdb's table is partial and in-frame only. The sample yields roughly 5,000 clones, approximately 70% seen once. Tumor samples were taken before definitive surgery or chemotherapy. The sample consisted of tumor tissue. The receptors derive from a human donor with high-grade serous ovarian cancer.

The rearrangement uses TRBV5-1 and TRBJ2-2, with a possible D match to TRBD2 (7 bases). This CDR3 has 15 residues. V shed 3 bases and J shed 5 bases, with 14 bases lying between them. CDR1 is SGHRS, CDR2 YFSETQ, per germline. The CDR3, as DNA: TGCGCCAGCAGCTACCAGGGGAGGGGTACCGGGGAGCTGTTTTTT. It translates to CASSYQGRGTGELFF.

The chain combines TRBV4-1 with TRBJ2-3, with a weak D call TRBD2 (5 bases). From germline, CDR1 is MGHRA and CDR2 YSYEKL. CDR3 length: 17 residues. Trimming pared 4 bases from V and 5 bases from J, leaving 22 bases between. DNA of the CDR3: TGCGCCAGCAGCCCCTTCTTGGGGAGAGGAACTGGAGATACGCAGTATTTT. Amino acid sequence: CASSPFLGRGTGDTQYF.

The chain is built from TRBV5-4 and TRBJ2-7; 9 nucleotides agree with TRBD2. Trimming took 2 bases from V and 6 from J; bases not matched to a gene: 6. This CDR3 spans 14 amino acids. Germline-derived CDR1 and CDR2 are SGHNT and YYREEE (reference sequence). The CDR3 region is CASSFAGGPGEQYF. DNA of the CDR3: TGTGCCAGCAGCTTTGCGGGAGGGCCGGGCGAGCAGTACTTC.

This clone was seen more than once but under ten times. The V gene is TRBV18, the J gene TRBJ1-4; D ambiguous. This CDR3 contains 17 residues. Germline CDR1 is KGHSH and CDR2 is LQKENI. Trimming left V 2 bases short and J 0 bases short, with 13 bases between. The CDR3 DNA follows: TGTGCCAGCTCACCAACGCCTTTCTTTGCAACTAATGAAAAACTGTTTTTT. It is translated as CASSPTPFFATNEKLFF.

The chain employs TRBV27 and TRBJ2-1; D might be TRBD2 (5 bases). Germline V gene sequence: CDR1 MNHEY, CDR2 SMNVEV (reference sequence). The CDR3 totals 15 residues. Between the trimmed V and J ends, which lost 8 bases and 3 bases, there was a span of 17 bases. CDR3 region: CASLPSGIGYNEQFF. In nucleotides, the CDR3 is TGTGCCAGCCTGCCCTCGGGGATCGGCTACAATGAGCAGTTCTTC.

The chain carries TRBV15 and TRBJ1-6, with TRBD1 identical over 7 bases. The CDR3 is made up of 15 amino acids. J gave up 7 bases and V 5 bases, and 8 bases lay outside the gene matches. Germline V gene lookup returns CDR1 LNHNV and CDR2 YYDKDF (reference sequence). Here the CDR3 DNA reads TGTGCCACCAGCTTACGGACAGGCGCGAATTCACCCCTCCACTTT. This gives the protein CATSLRTGANSPLHF.

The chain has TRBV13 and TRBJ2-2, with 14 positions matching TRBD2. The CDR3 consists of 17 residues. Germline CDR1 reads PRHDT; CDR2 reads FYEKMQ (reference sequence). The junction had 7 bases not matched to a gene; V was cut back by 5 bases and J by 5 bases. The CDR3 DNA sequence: TGTGCCAGCAGCGCGGGACTAGCGGGAGCAATAACCGGGGAGCTGTTTTTT. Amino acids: CASSAGLAGAITGELFF. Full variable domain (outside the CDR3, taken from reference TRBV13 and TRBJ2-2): AAGVIQSPRHLIKEKRETATLKCYPIPRHDTVYWYQQGPGQDPQFLISFYEKMQSDKGSIPDRFSAQQFSDYHSELNMSSLELGDSALYFCASSAGLAGAITGELFFGEGSRLTVL.

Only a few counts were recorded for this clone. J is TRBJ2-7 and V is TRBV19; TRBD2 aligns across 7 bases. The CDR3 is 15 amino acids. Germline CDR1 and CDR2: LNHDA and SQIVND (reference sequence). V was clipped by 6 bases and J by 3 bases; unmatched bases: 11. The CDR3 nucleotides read TGTGCCAGTAGGAGTCGGGGGGATATGGGCTACGAGCAGTACTTC. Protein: CASRSRGDMGYEQYF.

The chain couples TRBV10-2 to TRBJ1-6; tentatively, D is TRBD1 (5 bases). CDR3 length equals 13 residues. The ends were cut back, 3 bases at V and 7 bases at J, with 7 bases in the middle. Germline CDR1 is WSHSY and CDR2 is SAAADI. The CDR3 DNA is TGCGCCAGCAGTGATGGGACCAATTCACCCCTCCACTTT. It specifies CASSDGTNSPLHF.

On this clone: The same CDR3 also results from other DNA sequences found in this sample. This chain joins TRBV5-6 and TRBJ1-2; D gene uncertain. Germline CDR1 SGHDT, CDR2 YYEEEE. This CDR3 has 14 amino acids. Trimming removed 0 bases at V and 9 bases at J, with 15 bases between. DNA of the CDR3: TGTGCCAGCAGCTTGGGAGGATCTGCCAAACGCTACACCTTC. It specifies CASSLGGSAKRYTF.

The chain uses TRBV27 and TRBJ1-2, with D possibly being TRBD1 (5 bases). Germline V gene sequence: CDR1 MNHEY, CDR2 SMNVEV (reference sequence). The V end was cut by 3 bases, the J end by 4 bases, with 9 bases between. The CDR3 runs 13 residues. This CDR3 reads CASSFQGFYGYTF. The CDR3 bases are TGTGCCAGCAGTTTCCAGGGCTTCTATGGCTACACCTTC.

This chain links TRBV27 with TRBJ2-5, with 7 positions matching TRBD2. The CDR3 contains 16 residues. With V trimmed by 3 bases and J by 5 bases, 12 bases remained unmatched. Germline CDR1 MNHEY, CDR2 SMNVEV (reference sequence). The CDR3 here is CASSFRPGRAGETQYF. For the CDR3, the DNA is TGTGCCAGCAGTTTCCGCCCAGGGAGGGCCGGGGAGACCCAGTACTTC.

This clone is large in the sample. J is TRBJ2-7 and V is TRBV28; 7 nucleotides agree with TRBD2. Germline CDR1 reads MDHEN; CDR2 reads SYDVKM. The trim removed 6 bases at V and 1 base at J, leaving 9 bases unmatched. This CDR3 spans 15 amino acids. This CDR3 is CASSMTSWGSYEQYF. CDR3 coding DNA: TGTGCCAGCAGCATGACTAGCTGGGGATCCTACGAGCAGTACTTC.

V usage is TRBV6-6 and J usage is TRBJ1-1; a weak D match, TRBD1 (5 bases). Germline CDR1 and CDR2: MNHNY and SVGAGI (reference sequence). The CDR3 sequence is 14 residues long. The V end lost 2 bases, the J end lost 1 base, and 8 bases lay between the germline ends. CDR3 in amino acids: CASSYNDRNTEAFF. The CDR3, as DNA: TGTGCCAGCAGTTACAATGACAGGAACACTGAAGCTTTCTTT.

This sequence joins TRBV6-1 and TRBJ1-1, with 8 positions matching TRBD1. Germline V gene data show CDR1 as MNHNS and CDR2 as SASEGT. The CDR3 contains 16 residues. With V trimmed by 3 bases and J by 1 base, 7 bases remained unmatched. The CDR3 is CASSDLIGTGNTEAFF. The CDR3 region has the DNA TGTGCCAGCAGTGACTTAATAGGGACAGGGAACACTGAAGCTTTCTTT.

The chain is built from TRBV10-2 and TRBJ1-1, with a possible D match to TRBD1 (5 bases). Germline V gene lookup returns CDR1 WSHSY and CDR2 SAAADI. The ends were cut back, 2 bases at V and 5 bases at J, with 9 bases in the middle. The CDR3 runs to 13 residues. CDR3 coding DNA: TGCGCCAGCAGTGAGGGGGGTGGAACTGAAGCTTTCTTT. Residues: CASSEGGGTEAFF.

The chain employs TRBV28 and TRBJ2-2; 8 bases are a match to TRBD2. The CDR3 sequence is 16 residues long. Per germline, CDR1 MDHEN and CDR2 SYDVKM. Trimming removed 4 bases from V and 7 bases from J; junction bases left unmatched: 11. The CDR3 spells CASSSGTRIFFGELFF. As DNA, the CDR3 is TGTGCCAGCAGTTCCGGGACTAGGATTTTCTTCGGGGAGCTGTTTTTT.

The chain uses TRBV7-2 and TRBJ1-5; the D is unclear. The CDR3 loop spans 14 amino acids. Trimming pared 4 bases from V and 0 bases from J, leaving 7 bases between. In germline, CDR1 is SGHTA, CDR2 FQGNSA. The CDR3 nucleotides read TGTGCCAGCAGCTCAGAACATAGCAATCAGCCCCAGCATTTT. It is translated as CASSSEHSNQPQHF.

The CDR3 loop reads CASSHTDTQYF. The CDR3 DNA reads as TGTGCCAGCAGCCACACAGATACGCAGTATTTT. The rearrangement links TRBV14 to TRBJ2-3; D unclear. The germline V gene has CDR1 SGHDN and CDR2 FVKESK. Trimming left V 3 bases short and J 2 bases short, with 0 bases between. This CDR3 has 11 residues.

The CDR3 nucleotides are TGTGCCAGAAGCTCCGGGGAACCTCATATCACACCGATCTACCGGGACAACCATAATTCACCCCTCCACTTT. Its translation is CARSSGEPHITPIYRDNHNSPLHF. This chain links TRBV7-5 with TRBJ1-6; the tabulated D call, TRBD1, remains unverified against the DNA. TRBV7-5 corresponds to a pseudogene. The CDR3 spans 24 residues.

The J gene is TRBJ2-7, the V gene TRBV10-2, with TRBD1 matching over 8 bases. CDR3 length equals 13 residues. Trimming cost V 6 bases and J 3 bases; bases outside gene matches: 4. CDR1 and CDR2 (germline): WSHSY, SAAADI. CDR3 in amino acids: CASRHGTGYEQYF. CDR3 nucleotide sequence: TGCGCCAGCAGGCACGGGACAGGCTACGAGCAGTACTTC.

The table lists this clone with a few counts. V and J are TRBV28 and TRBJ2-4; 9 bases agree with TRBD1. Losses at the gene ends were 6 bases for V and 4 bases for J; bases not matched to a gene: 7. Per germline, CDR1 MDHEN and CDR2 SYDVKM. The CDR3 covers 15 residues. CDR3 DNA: TGTGCCAGCAGGGGAGGGGGACAGGGAAAAAACATTCAGTACTTC. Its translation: CASRGGGQGKNIQYF.